The next 15 T cell receptor beta chains were all read from a single sample in a study of a mutant IDH1 vaccine in newly diagnosed glioma. Libraries were prepared by immunoSEQ multiplex PCR; TCRdb keeps only in-frame clonotypes and omits some of them. The sample has fewer than 70,000 clones, roughly four fifths seen once. These receptors lack a known antigen. Stated time point: week 47, end of study. The study gave 300 ug of mutant IDH1 20-mer peptide per vaccine dose, with topical imiquimod. Material: PBMCs, obtained from a glioma patient whose treatment included an IDH1 peptide vaccine. The source is a man aged 25 to 45 with glioma.

V usage is TRBV7-2 and J usage is TRBJ1-1; D gene uncertain. The germline CDR1 and CDR2 sequences are SGHTA and FQGNSA. Between the trimmed V and J ends, which lost 1 base and 7 bases, there was a span of 13 bases. This CDR3 region has 14 residues. The CDR3 loop is CASSLGVKLFEAFF. CDR3 bases: TGTGCCAGCAGCTTAGGAGTGAAGCTTTTTGAAGCTTTCTTT.

The chain employs TRBV5-1 and TRBJ1-2; D is unclear. Germline V gene lookup returns CDR1 SGHRS and CDR2 YFSETQ. The CDR3 is made up of 11 amino acids. V lost 5 bases, J lost 4 bases, and 6 bases lay in between. This CDR3 is CASRETYGYTF. In DNA form, the CDR3 reads TGCGCCAGCAGGGAGACCTATGGCTACACCTTC.

A remark on this clone: Other DNA sequences in the same sample also yield this CDR3. This chain links TRBV2 with TRBJ2-7; possibly TRBD1 or TRBD2 for D (5 bases each). V was pared by 6 bases and J by 6 bases, with 15 bases between. Germline values: CDR1 SNHLY, CDR2 FYNNEI. The CDR3 has 13 residues. The CDR3 region has the DNA TGTGCCAGCAGCCTCGGCGTGGGGGTCGAGCAGTACTTC. It specifies CASSLGVGVEQYF.

The J gene is TRBJ1-2, the V gene TRBV6-6, with 10 bases fitting TRBD1. From germline, CDR1 is MNHNY and CDR2 SVGAGI (reference sequence). The CDR3 totals 15 residues. V lost 4 bases and J lost 5; bases outside the gene matches: 7. CDR3 sequence: CASSSGQGVWYGYTF. CDR3 sequence (DNA): TGTGCCAGCAGTTCCGGACAGGGGGTCTGGTATGGCTACACCTTC.

The rearrangement joins TRBV6-6 to TRBJ1-4; the D gene is possibly TRBD1 (6 bases). Germline CDR1 reads MNHNY; CDR2 reads SVGAGI (reference sequence). The V end lost 0 bases, the J end lost 7 bases, and 12 bases lay between the germline ends. This CDR3 contains 15 residues. DNA for the CDR3: TGTGCCAGCAGTTACTCCCAGGGGAAAGGTGAAAAACTGTTTTTT. This sequence encodes CASSYSQGKGEKLFF.

The J gene is TRBJ1-4, the V gene TRBV5-5, with 7 bases that match TRBD1. V was clipped by 4 bases and J by 3 bases; unmatched bases: 12. CDR1 and CDR2 (germline): SGHKS, YYEKEE (reference sequence). CDR3 length equals 17 residues. This chain's CDR3 is CASSPALDREPNEKLFF. As DNA, the CDR3 is TGTGCCAGCAGCCCAGCCTTAGACAGGGAACCTAATGAAAAACTGTTTTTT.

The CDR3 sequence is CASSSGPSNQPQHF. The CDR3 region has the DNA TGTGCCAGCAGTTCGGGTCCTAGCAATCAGCCCCAGCATTTT. The chain has TRBV6-5 and TRBJ1-5; D unresolved. The CDR3 is 14 residues long. V lost 4 bases, J lost 0 bases, and 7 bases lay in between. The germline CDR1 and CDR2 sequences are MNHEY and SVGAGI.

The DNA for the CDR3 is TGTGCCAGCAGCGCGACAGGGGGGCCTCGCACTGAAGCTTTCTTT. Translated, it gives CASSATGGPRTEAFF. V is TRBV9 and J is TRBJ1-1; TRBD1 agrees at 9 bases. The CDR3 spans 15 residues. The junction had 7 bases not matched to a gene; V was cut back by 3 bases and J by 4 bases. The germline CDR1 and CDR2 sequences are SGDLS and YYNGEE.

This chain joins TRBV12-5 and TRBJ2-1; D ambiguous. CDR3 length: 18 residues. The germline V and J ends were trimmed by 1 base and 1 base, with 17 bases remaining between them. The germline V gene has CDR1 LGHNT and CDR2 FRNRAP. The CDR3 bases are TGTGCTAGTGGTTTGGCTCTCAGTACCGCCGATTCCTACAATGAGCAGTTCTTC. It is translated as CASGLALSTADSYNEQFF.

The chain joins TRBV4-1 to TRBJ2-7, with TRBD1 identical over 7 bases. V shed 0 bases, J shed 2 bases, and the junction held 7 bases outside the gene matches. This CDR3 spans 16 amino acids. Per germline, CDR1 MGHRA and CDR2 YSYEKL. The CDR3 spells CASSQDRGGEAYEQYF. Written as DNA, the CDR3 is TGCGCCAGCAGCCAAGATCGAGGGGGCGAGGCCTACGAGCAGTACTTC.

For the CDR3, the DNA is TGTGCCAGCAGTTCGACAGGCGGATATTCACCCCTCCACTTT. Protein sequence: CASSSTGGYSPLHF. The chain couples TRBV27 to TRBJ1-6; weak D call: TRBD1 (6 bases). The CDR3 covers 14 residues. Germline CDR1 and CDR2: MNHEY and SMNVEV (reference sequence). V dropped 4 bases and J dropped 8 bases, with 12 bases sitting between them.

The gene calls are TRBV11-2 and TRBJ1-2; D gene unclear. The germline V gene encodes CDR1 SGHAT and CDR2 FQNNGV. This CDR3 is built from 14 residues. The ends were cut back, 4 bases at V and 8 bases at J, with 17 bases in the middle. CDR3 coding DNA: TGTGCCAGCAGCTCGGCTTACCCGCTACGGGGCTACACCTTC. Its translation: CASSSAYPLRGYTF.

The rearrangement joins TRBV19 to TRBJ1-2; possibly TRBD1 for D (5 bases). CDR1 and CDR2 from the germline V gene are LNHDA and SQIVND (reference sequence). V was cut by 3 bases and J by 3 bases, with 8 bases left in between. The CDR3 totals 13 residues. The CDR3 protein is CASSMMGHYGYTF. CDR3 bases: TGTGCCAGTAGTATGATGGGACACTATGGCTACACCTTC. Looking up the rest from reference TRBV19 and TRBJ1-2 gives the full variable domain: DGGITQSPKYLFRKEGQNVTLSCEQNLNHDAMYWYRQDPGQGLRLIYYSQIVNDFQKGDIAEGYSVSREKKESFPLTVTSAQKNPTAFYLCASSMMGHYGYTFGSGTRLTVV.

The CDR3 region is CASISGFSNQPQHF. Written as DNA, the CDR3 is TGTGCCAGTATTTCGGGGTTTAGCAATCAGCCCCAGCATTTT. The rearrangement joins TRBV19 to TRBJ1-5, with no clear D. Trimming stripped 7 bases from V and 0 bases from J, with 10 bases between. Germline CDR1 and CDR2: LNHDA and SQIVND (reference sequence). The CDR3 totals 14 residues.

V gene TRBV6-1 combines with J gene TRBJ1-4, with a tentative D call TRBD1 (5 bases). CDR3 size: 15 residues. Trimming shortened V by 0 bases and J by 7 bases, and 12 bases separated the two germline ends. From germline, CDR1 is MNHNS and CDR2 SASEGT. This CDR3 reads CASSEARGFSEKLFF. DNA for the CDR3: TGTGCCAGCAGTGAAGCAAGGGGTTTTAGTGAAAAACTGTTTTTT.